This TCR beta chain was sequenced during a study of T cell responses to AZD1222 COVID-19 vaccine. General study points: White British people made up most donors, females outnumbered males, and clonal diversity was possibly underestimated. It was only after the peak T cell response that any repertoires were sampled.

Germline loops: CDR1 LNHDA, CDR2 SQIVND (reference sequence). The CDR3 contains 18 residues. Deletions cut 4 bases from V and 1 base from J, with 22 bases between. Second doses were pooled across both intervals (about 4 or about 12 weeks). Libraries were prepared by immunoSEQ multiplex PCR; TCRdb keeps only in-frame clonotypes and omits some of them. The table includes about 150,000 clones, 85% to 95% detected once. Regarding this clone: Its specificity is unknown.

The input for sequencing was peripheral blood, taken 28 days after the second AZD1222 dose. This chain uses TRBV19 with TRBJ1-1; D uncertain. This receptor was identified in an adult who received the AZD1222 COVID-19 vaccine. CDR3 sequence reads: CASSTPRKRTAENTEAFF. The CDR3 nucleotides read TGTGCCAGTAGTACCCCTCGTAAAAGGACCGCAGAGAACACTGAAGCTTTCTTT.